This T cell receptor beta chain was retrieved from a study of cytomegalovirus exposure and HLA in healthy donors. Across the whole study: About 85 million unique TCRs from HLA-typed donors were held in an early release of data.

The primer mix had 60 Vbeta and 13 Jbeta primers. Sequenced by immunoSEQ multiplex PCR; TCRdb stores in-frame clones only, minus some. This sample has 170,000 or so clones, with approximately 80% found just once. This CDR3 is built from 15 residues. J lost 1 base, V lost 10 bases, and 5 bases had no gene match. Germline-derived CDR1 and CDR2 are SNHLY and FYNNEI. This chain joins TRBV2 and TRBJ1-5; 12 nucleotides agree with TRBD1. This receptor was taken from a woman aged 25 to 39 in good health and CMV-seronegative. Input material: PBMCs. CDR3 sequence (DNA): TGTGCCACTTCGGGGACAGGGGGCAGCAATCAGCCCCAGCATTTT. Encoded protein: CATSGTGGSNQPQHF.